The 27 T cell receptor beta chains below were found in one sample sequenced in a study of blood T cell repertoires in COVID-19. TCRdb's copy holds only in-frame clones and misses some; the assay was immunoSEQ multiplex PCR. The top ten hold around 3% of the sample, which has some 48,000 clones, approximately 84% seen once. Specimen: peripheral blood. The receptors were gathered from a woman of 80 years or more with COVID-19, enrolled during active disease.

The chain joins TRBV6-1 to TRBJ1-1, with D unresolved. Germline V gene data show CDR1 as MNHNS and CDR2 as SASEGT. V was trimmed by 1 base and J by 10 bases, leaving 7 bases between them. The length of the CDR3 is 11 residues. In DNA form, the CDR3 reads TGTGCCAGCAGTGAAGGGGCGGGAGCTTTCTTT. Residues: CASSEGAGAFF.

V and J are TRBV10-3 and TRBJ2-7; TRBD2 is a possible D gene (6 bases). The ends were cut back, 4 bases at V and 2 bases at J, with 9 bases in the middle. This CDR3 is built from 13 residues. Germline V gives CDR1 ENHRY, CDR2 SYGVKD. Here the CDR3 reads CAISAGGAYEQYF. CDR3 DNA: TGTGCCATCAGTGCCGGCGGGGCCTACGAGCAGTACTTC.

The chain uses TRBV5-1 and TRBJ2-2; 11 bases are a match to TRBD1. The germline V gene has CDR1 SGHRS and CDR2 YFSETQ. The V gene end was trimmed by 3 bases and the J gene end by 3 bases; junction bases not matched to a gene: 4. This CDR3 contains 16 residues. The CDR3 protein is CASSWGTGGYTGELFF. The CDR3 bases are TGCGCCAGCAGCTGGGGGACAGGGGGTTACACCGGGGAGCTGTTTTTT.

This clone was seen once. The chain is built from TRBV5-1 and TRBJ1-1; TRBD1 might be the D (6 bases). Trimming left V 4 bases short and J 0 bases short, with 13 bases between. This CDR3 has 15 amino acids. CDR1 SGHRS and CDR2 YFSETQ come from the germline V gene. The CDR3 coding sequence is TGCGCCAGCAGCGTGGACAGCAACTTGAACACTGAAGCTTTCTTT. It encodes CASSVDSNLNTEAFF. The complete variable domain, with remaining parts taken from reference TRBV5-1 and TRBJ1-1, reads KAGVTQTPRYLIKTRGQQVTLSCSPISGHRSVSWYQQTPGQGLQFLFEYFSETQRNKGNFPGRFSGRQFSNSRSEMNVSTLELGDSALYLCASSVDSNLNTEAFFGQGTRLTVV.

In this sample, this clone turned up a few times. The chain recombines TRBV7-9 with TRBJ2-2; D is uncertain. Looked up from germline, CDR1 is SEHNR and CDR2 is FQNEAQ (reference sequence). Between the trimmed V and J ends, which lost 2 bases and 6 bases, there was a span of 4 bases. The CDR3 loop spans 12 amino acids. CDR3 sequence reads: CASSLTAGELFF. The CDR3 bases are TGTGCCAGCAGCTTAACTGCCGGGGAGCTGTTTTTT.

The table lists this clone with a count of one. The chain has TRBV10-3 and TRBJ2-3; 8 nucleotides align to TRBD2. The CDR3 runs 17 residues. J was trimmed by 0 bases and V by 0 bases; bases with no gene match: 5. Germline V lookup: CDR1 ENHRY, CDR2 SYGVKD. The CDR3 reads CAISESIGGGSTDTQYF. In DNA, the CDR3 is TGTGCCATCAGTGAGTCGATTGGCGGGGGGAGCACAGATACGCAGTATTTT.

This clone was seen more than once but under ten times. The gene calls are TRBV9 and TRBJ1-2; no firm D call. The germline V and J ends were trimmed by 6 bases and 2 bases, with 5 bases remaining between them. Germline CDR1 reads SGDLS; CDR2 reads YYNGEE. The CDR3 is 11 residues long. CDR3 protein: CASTGNYGYTF. CDR3 bases: TGTGCCAGCACGGGAAACTATGGCTACACCTTC.

The chain recombines TRBV2 with TRBJ1-2; D is ambiguous. The length of the CDR3 is 14 residues. CDR1 and CDR2 (germline): SNHLY, FYNNEI. The V gene lost 6 bases and the J gene lost 1 base, with 12 bases spanning the gap. CDR3 residues: CASRTREGNYGYTF. The CDR3 DNA is TGTGCCAGCAGAACCCGGGAGGGTAACTATGGCTACACCTTC.

V and J are TRBV12-3 or TRBV12-4 and TRBJ1-1; 8 bases align to TRBD1. Trimming removed 10 bases from V and 5 bases from J; junction bases left unmatched: 9. This CDR3 has 13 amino acids. The CDR3 sequence is CAIGRGPGTEAFF. The CDR3 DNA follows: TGTGCCATCGGCAGGGGGCCGGGGACTGAAGCTTTCTTT.

V is TRBV11-3 and J is TRBJ1-1; D is perhaps TRBD1 (5 bases). The V end was cut by 4 bases, the J end by 4 bases, with 10 bases between. The CDR3 length is 13 residues. Germline values: CDR1 SGHNT, CDR2 YENEEA. CDR3 residues: CASSYAGSTEAFF. DNA of the CDR3: TGTGCCAGCAGCTACGCAGGGTCCACTGAAGCTTTCTTT.

This chain uses TRBV28 with TRBJ1-5; TRBD1 aligns across 9 bases. From germline, CDR1 is MDHEN and CDR2 SYDVKM. Trimming removed 7 bases from V and 8 bases from J; junction bases left unmatched: 9. This CDR3 region has 14 residues. CDR3 coding DNA: TGTGCCAGCACCCTTCCGGGACAGGGAAAGCCCCAGCATTTT. The encoded protein is CASTLPGQGKPQHF.

This chain links TRBV15 with TRBJ1-1; D possibly corresponds to TRBD1 (6 bases). Germline V lookup: CDR1 LNHNV, CDR2 YYDKDF (reference sequence). This CDR3 region has 16 residues. The V end lost 0 bases, the J end lost 1 base, and 12 bases lay between the germline ends. In DNA form, the CDR3 reads TGTGCCACCAGCAGAGATTTGGGGGCGGGGAACACTGAAGCTTTCTTT. It encodes CATSRDLGAGNTEAFF.

V usage is TRBV7-9 and J usage is TRBJ2-5; D may be TRBD1 (6 bases). The CDR3 is 15 residues long. The germline gives CDR1 SEHNR, CDR2 FQNEAQ (reference sequence). V was shortened by 6 bases and J by 1 base, with 15 bases between the two germline ends. CDR3 coding DNA: TGTGCCAGCAGTCACGACAGGAACTTCCAAGAGACCCAGTACTTC. Its translation is CASSHDRNFQETQYF.

This chain links TRBV4-1 with TRBJ2-1; D is perhaps TRBD1 (6 bases). This CDR3 region has 13 residues. Germline CDR1 and CDR2: MGHRA and YSYEKL. V was shortened by 6 bases and J by 7 bases, with 13 bases between the two germline ends. The CDR3 nucleotides read TGCGCCAGCAGTTCAACAGGGTTGAATGAGCAGTTCTTC. Protein sequence: CASSSTGLNEQFF.

V gene TRBV5-1 combines with J gene TRBJ2-1; D may be TRBD2 (6 bases). The CDR3 has 15 amino acids. V lost 4 bases and J 6 bases, leaving 17 bases between the germline ends. The germline V gene encodes CDR1 SGHRS and CDR2 YFSETQ. The CDR3 loop reads CASSANPGRINEQFF. CDR3 bases: TGCGCCAGCAGCGCCAACCCCGGGAGAATCAATGAGCAGTTCTTC.

The J gene is TRBJ2-7, the V gene TRBV6-5; D is possibly TRBD2 (7 bases). Germline V gene sequence: CDR1 MNHEY, CDR2 SVGAGI. V shed 7 bases and J shed 3 bases, with 16 bases lying between them. The CDR3 spans 14 residues. In nucleotides, the CDR3 is TGTGCCAGCACTCAGGCGGGGGCGGGCTACGAGCAGTACTTC. Translated, it gives CASTQAGAGYEQYF.

V usage is TRBV5-1 and J usage is TRBJ2-7, with D maybe TRBD2 (5 bases). Deletions cut 0 bases from V and 1 base from J, with 5 bases between. The CDR3 is 13 amino acids. Germline loops: CDR1 SGHRS, CDR2 YFSETQ. CDR3 in DNA: TGCGCCAGCAGCTTGGGGGAGTCCTACGAGCAGTACTTC. Its translation is CASSLGESYEQYF. The whole variable domain, filled in from reference TRBV5-1 and TRBJ2-7, reads KAGVTQTPRYLIKTRGQQVTLSCSPISGHRSVSWYQQTPGQGLQFLFEYFSETQRNKGNFPGRFSGRQFSNSRSEMNVSTLELGDSALYLCASSLGESYEQYFGPGTRLTVT.

CDR3 amino acids: CASRRGTEAFF. The CDR3 DNA follows: TGTGCCAGCAGAAGGGGCACTGAAGCTTTCTTT. The chain recombines TRBV12-3 or TRBV12-4 with TRBJ1-1; D perhaps matches TRBD1 (5 bases). V lost 6 bases, J lost 4 bases, and 6 bases lay in between. The CDR3 is 11 amino acids.

V is TRBV5-1 and J is TRBJ1-4; the D is unclear. Germline V CDR1 and CDR2: SGHRS, YFSETQ. This CDR3 contains 14 residues. The ends were cut back, 2 bases at V and 6 bases at J, with 11 bases in the middle. Here the CDR3 reads CASSLGRVDEKLFF. The CDR3 coding sequence is TGCGCCAGCAGCTTAGGTCGGGTGGATGAAAAACTGTTTTTT.

The gene calls are TRBV4-1 and TRBJ1-5; 8 nucleotides line up with TRBD1. The CDR3 covers 16 residues. CDR1 is MGHRA, CDR2 YSYEKL, per germline. With 4 bases clipped from V and 4 bases from J, the junction kept 9 bases outside the gene matches. Here the CDR3 DNA reads TGCGCCAGCAGCCTAGTCCGGGACAGGACTAATCAGCCCCAGCATTTT. Protein product: CASSLVRDRTNQPQHF.

This rearrangement joins TRBV7-2 to TRBJ2-3; D is undetermined. The germline V and J ends were trimmed by 1 base and 4 bases, with 9 bases remaining between them. In germline, CDR1 is SGHTA, CDR2 FQGNSA. CDR3 length: 14 residues. CDR3 DNA sequence: TGTGCCAGCAGCTTAGGTTTCGCGGCAGATACGCAGTATTTT. It is translated as CASSLGFAADTQYF.

The chain is built from TRBV6-5 and TRBJ2-1; TRBD1 matches 8 bases. Looked up from germline, CDR1 is MNHEY and CDR2 is SVGAGI. This CDR3 is 14 amino acids long. The ends lost 7 bases at V and 4 bases at J; junction bases unmatched: 6. The CDR3 sequence: CASTPGTGYNEQFF. The CDR3 DNA sequence: TGTGCCAGCACCCCAGGGACAGGATACAATGAGCAGTTCTTC.

V gene TRBV3-1 (or the pseudogene TRBV3-2) combines with J gene TRBJ2-7; D gene uncertain. Looked up from germline, CDR1 is LGHDT and CDR2 is YNNKEL (reference sequence). The CDR3 has 15 amino acids. V was trimmed by 2 bases and J by 9 bases, leaving 20 bases between them. CDR3 sequence: CASSQSSRPVRGQYF. CDR3 sequence (DNA): TGTGCCAGCAGCCAATCTAGTCGACCCGTCCGAGGGCAGTACTTC.

V is TRBV5-1 and J is TRBJ1-1; 10 bases fit TRBD1. The CDR3 covers 15 residues. The V gene's germline CDR1 is SGHRS and CDR2 YFSETQ. V gave up 3 bases and J gave up 4 bases; unmatched junction bases: 6. The CDR3 reads CASSWGGTGATEAFF. CDR3 bases: TGCGCCAGCAGCTGGGGCGGGACAGGGGCCACTGAAGCTTTCTTT.

The chain has TRBV6-2 or TRBV6-3 and TRBJ1-4, with 9 bases aligning to TRBD1. J gave up 10 bases and V 6 bases, and 15 bases lay outside the gene matches. The CDR3 extends over 16 amino acids. CDR1 is MNHEY and CDR2 is SVGEGT in the germline V gene. The CDR3 spells CASSPPTGQGIRKLFF. The CDR3 bases are TGTGCCAGCAGCCCTCCCACGGGACAGGGAATCAGAAAACTGTTTTTT.

The genes are TRBV7-3 and TRBJ1-1; TRBD1 matches 9 bases. Germline CDR1 and CDR2: SGHTA and FQGTGA. The CDR3 is 13 residues long. With V trimmed by 3 bases and J by 4 bases, 0 bases remained unmatched. CDR3 nucleotides: TGTGCCAGCAGCTTGACAGGGGGCACTGAAGCTTTCTTT. The encoded protein is CASSLTGGTEAFF.

This clone came up once. The genes are TRBV3-1 (or the pseudogene TRBV3-2) and TRBJ2-7; 9 nucleotides line up with TRBD2. The CDR3 runs to 14 residues. Germline CDR1 is LGHDT and CDR2 is YNNKEL (reference sequence). V was clipped by 4 bases and J by 6 bases; unmatched bases: 7. CDR3 sequence reads: CASSPLAGDVEQYF. The DNA for the CDR3 is TGTGCCAGCAGCCCCTTAGCGGGAGACGTCGAGCAGTACTTC.